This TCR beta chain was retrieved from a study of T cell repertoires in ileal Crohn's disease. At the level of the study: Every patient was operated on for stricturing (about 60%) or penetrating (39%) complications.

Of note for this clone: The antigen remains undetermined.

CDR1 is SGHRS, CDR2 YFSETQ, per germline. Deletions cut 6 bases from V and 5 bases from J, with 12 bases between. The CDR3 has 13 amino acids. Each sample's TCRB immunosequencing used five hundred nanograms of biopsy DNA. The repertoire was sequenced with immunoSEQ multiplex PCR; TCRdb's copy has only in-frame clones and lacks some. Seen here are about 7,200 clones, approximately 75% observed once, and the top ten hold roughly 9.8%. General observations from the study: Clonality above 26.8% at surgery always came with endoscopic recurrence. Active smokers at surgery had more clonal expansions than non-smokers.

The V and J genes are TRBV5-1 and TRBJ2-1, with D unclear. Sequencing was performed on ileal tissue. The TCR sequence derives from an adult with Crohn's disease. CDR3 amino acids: CASTPLTNNEQFF. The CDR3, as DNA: TGCGCCAGCACCCCTTTAACAAACAATGAGCAGTTCTTC.